This T cell receptor (beta chain) was captured in a study of blood T cell repertoires in COVID-19 (dated by TCRdb to 2020 to 2021). Regarding the complete study: The collaborator samples originated in the United States, Italy and Spain and spanned the acute and convalescent phases of COVID-19. The prospective study material was composed of cDNA or gDNA derived from T cells, B-cell-depleted T cells, or PBMCs. Subjects who had been exposed to COVID-19, were actively infected with it, or had recovered from it provided the deeply sampled blood TCRbeta repertoires that made up the dataset. The repertoires were released in a freely available public database intended as a resource for research on the immune response to SARS-CoV-2. Samples came from the ongoing ImmuneRACE study (first 160 participants) plus 1,254 subjects from 6 global collaborators. A de-identified subject ID, COVID-19 status, age in years and sex were almost always included in the sample metadata. Where HLA class I and class II types were available, the types were taken from metadata supplied by the sample provider, not from assay-based typing.

CDR1 and CDR2 (MNHEY, SVGEGT) derive from the germline V gene. The CDR3 contains 15 residues, cysteine and phenylalanine counted. Only the CDR3 portion is preserved as DNA: 45 bases, with reading frame beginning at the first base. The germline V and J ends show losses of 5 bases and 2 bases respectively, and no gene match explains 3 bases of the junction. TCRbeta CDR3 regions were amplified from genomic DNA using the immunoSEQ Assay, a bias-controlled multiplex PCR. The original pipeline was this. Nucleated cell counts per sample were estimated from amplification of reference gene primers within the assay. To quantify the absolute abundance of each unique TCRbeta CDR3 rearrangement, sequence reads were collapsed and filtered. For each sample, productive Simpson clonality was calculated as the square root of Simpson's diversity index over productive rearrangements. The table comes from immuneACCESS by way of TCRdb, which keeps in-frame sequences with V and J called. Part of the clones is missing from these tables; in studies checked, under half for an unresolved V gene and the rest for unknown reasons. The V and J calls and clone size were taken over from that table, and D and trimming were inferred from the DNA. The sample data list around 200,000 clones, and 70% to 90% of these were observed just once. The ten largest clones add up to roughly 9.7% of the sample.

This clone was detected a few times. Its antigen is unknown. No much larger clone exists at a distance of one base, and base qualities are not known. The collaborating institutions used their own protocols to collect whole blood in K2EDTA tubes. For TCRbeta analysis, collaborators shipped samples as frozen whole blood, isolated PBMCs, or DNA extracted from either of those sample types. General study outcomes and caveats: Clinical and demographic metadata were provided uncurated, with the amount varying by source and participant.

The sequencing sample was made of peripheral blood. Here the chain combines TRBV6-2 or TRBV6-3 and TRBJ1-6, and TRBD1 aligns with 7 junction nucleotides. The source of this sequence is a human donor with active or convalescent COVID-19. The donor label of this sample is uncertain. The nucleotide sequence is given as TGTGCCAGCAGTCAGGGGACAGCCTATAATTCACCCCTCCACTTT. Its product reads: CASSQGTAYNSPLHF.